What follows describes a single T cell receptor (beta chain). This sample was taken from a study of blood T cell repertoires in COVID-19. From germline, CDR1 is LGHNA and CDR2 YNFKEQ. Germline trimming cut 4 bases from V and 3 bases from J; bases unmatched to any gene: 5. The CDR3 consists of 14 residues. Using immunoSEQ multiplex PCR, the repertoire was profiled, and TCRdb retains in-frame clones only, with some absent. The table records hundreds of thousands of clones, roughly 89% of them present only once. The clonotype originates from a woman in her twenties or thirties with COVID-19, enrolled during active disease. This rearrangement joins TRBV4-2 to TRBJ2-7; 8 bases align to TRBD1. The sample comprised peripheral blood. The CDR3 DNA reads TGTGCCAGCAGCCCCCAGGGACAGGTCTACGAGCAGTACTTC. It encodes CASSPQGQVYEQYF.